Listed below are T cell receptor beta chains from one sample, sequenced in a study of cytomegalovirus exposure and HLA in healthy donors. The assay was immunoSEQ multiplex PCR, and TCRdb's table has in-frame clones only and misses some. The sample yields about 200,000 clones, roughly 77% seen once. Specimen: PBMCs. Receptors originate from a man aged 40-49 years in good health and CMV-seropositive. CDR3s include the opening cysteine and the closing phenylalanine or tryptophan. The D gene is left open where the match is weak. Part of the rows lack a size; the others show once, few, many or a class for expanded clones.

d_call,clone_size,j_call,v_call,cdr3_nt,cdr3_aa
NA,NA,TRBJ2-1,TRBV7-2,TGTGCCAGCAGCGGGGGGACCTACAATGAGCAGTTCTTC,CASSGGTYNEQFF
TRBD1,NA,TRBJ2-7,TRBV7-8,TGTGCCAGCAGCTTAACCCCCGGGACAGGACCCTGCGAGCAGTACTTC,CASSLTPGTGPCEQYF
NA,NA,TRBJ2-7,TRBV2,TGTGCCAGCAGTGAAAACAGCATGGCGTATGAGCAGTACTTC,CASSENSMAYEQYF
TRBD1,NA,TRBJ2-5,TRBV6-1,TGTGCCAGCAGGGATACGACAGGGGGCTGGGAGACCCAGTACTTC,CASRDTTGGWETQYF
NA,NA,TRBJ1-3,TRBV25-1,TGTGCCAGCAGTGAATCTCGGGTTTTAGGAAACACCATATATTTT,CASSESRVLGNTIYF
NA,many,TRBJ2-6,TRBV6-5,TGTGCCAGCAGTCCCTCAGGGGATGGGGCCAACGTCCTGACTTTC,CASSPSGDGANVLTF
NA,NA,TRBJ1-3,TRBV5-1,TGCGCCAGCAGCCCTTCCCCTGGAAACACCATATATTTT,CASSPSPGNTIYF
TRBD1,NA,TRBJ2-1,TRBV5-6,TGTGCCAGCAGCAGGACAGGCTCTGGCAATGAGCAGTTCTTC,CASSRTGSGNEQFF
NA,once,TRBJ1-5,TRBV10-2,TGCGCCAGCAGTGAGTCCCGTCAGCCCCAGCATTTT,CASSESRQPQHF
NA,NA,TRBJ2-7,TRBV4-1,TGCGCCAGCAGCCAGACAGGTCTGCCCTACGAGCAGTACTTC,CASSQTGLPYEQYF
NA,NA,TRBJ2-3,TRBV5-1,TGCGCCAGCGGCCAGGGTGGTGATACGCAGTATTTT,CASGQGGDTQYF
NA,NA,TRBJ2-5,TRBV5-1,TGCGCCAGCAGCTTGGAGGCAGGGGCCACCGCAGGAGAGACCCAGTACTTC,CASSLEAGATAGETQYF
NA,NA,TRBJ1-6,TRBV28,TGTGCCAGCACCGGCCTACGGGGACCCCTCCACTTT,CASTGLRGPLHF
TRBD1,NA,TRBJ1-4,TRBV29-1,TGCAGCGTTAGGACAGGGGGCGAAAAACTGTTTTTT,CSVRTGGEKLFF
NA,NA,TRBJ2-7,TRBV5-1,TGCGCCAGCAGCTTGGACCCGACTAAGAGCTCCTACGAGCAGTACTTC,CASSLDPTKSSYEQYF
NA,NA,TRBJ2-1,TRBV5-6,TGTGCCAGCAGCTTCGGCAGGGATAATGAGCAGTTCTTC,CASSFGRDNEQFF
TRBD1,NA,TRBJ2-5,TRBV9,TGTGCCAGCAGCGCTGGGACAGGGGGGAGCCAAGAGACCCAGTACTTC,CASSAGTGGSQETQYF
NA,NA,TRBJ2-3,TRBV5-1,TGCGCCAGCAGCTTGTTACAGGTGGCAGATACGCAGTATTTT,CASSLLQVADTQYF
TRBD1,NA,TRBJ2-3,TRBV5-6,TGTGCCAGCAGCTTCAAGGGACAGGGGGGCCTTGCAGATACGCAGTATTTT,CASSFKGQGGLADTQYF
NA,NA,TRBJ2-7,TRBV4-1,TGCGCCAGCAGCCAAGACATAGCGAGGACCTACGAGCAGTACTTC,CASSQDIARTYEQYF
TRBD1,NA,TRBJ1-4,TRBV5-1,TGCGCCAGCAGTTTTGGTGGGACAGGGGCATCTAATGAAAAACTGTTTTTT,CASSFGGTGASNEKLFF
TRBD2,few,TRBJ2-1,TRBV4-2,TGTGCCAGCAGCCTCTTAGCGGGGGGCTCCTACAATGAGCAGTTCTTC,CASSLLAGGSYNEQFF
NA,NA,TRBJ1-1,TRBV7-9,TGTGCCAGCAGCTTAAACGGACAAACCACTGAAGCTTTCTTT,CASSLNGQTTEAFF
NA,NA,TRBJ2-2,TRBV25-1,TGTGCCAGCAGTGACCCCCGGGGCGGGGAGCTGTTTTTT,CASSDPRGGELFF
NA,NA,TRBJ1-4,TRBV6-5,TGTGCCAGCAGTTACTCGCGGCAGACCATCGAAAAACTGTTTTTT,CASSYSRQTIEKLFF
TRBD2,NA,TRBJ2-5,TRBV6-5,TGTGCCAGCAGTTTAGCGGGGCTTCTAGAGACCCAGTACTTC,CASSLAGLLETQYF
TRBD1,once,TRBJ2-5,TRBV7-9,TGTGCCAGCAGCCCCCCGACCGGACAGGGGGTAGAGACCCAGTACTTC,CASSPPTGQGVETQYF
TRBD1,few,TRBJ2-7,TRBV5-1,TGCGCCAGCAGCGCATCCGGGACAGGGAATACCTACGAGCAGTACTTC,CASSASGTGNTYEQYF
NA,NA,TRBJ1-1,TRBV12-5,TGTGCTAGTGGCGGGAGCGGAACCGAAGCTTTCTTT,CASGGSGTEAFF
TRBD1,NA,TRBJ1-1,TRBV19,TGTGCCAGTACCCGCCCCGGGACAGGGGTCACTGAAGCTTTCTTT,CASTRPGTGVTEAFF
NA,NA,TRBJ2-5,TRBV2,TGTGCCAGCAACAGACAGACCGAAGAGACCCAGTACTTC,CASNRQTEETQYF
NA,NA,TRBJ2-1,TRBV27,TGTGCCAGCAGCCGTCGGGAGAATTCCTACAATGAGCAGTTCTTC,CASSRRENSYNEQFF
TRBD2,NA,TRBJ2-1,TRBV19,TGTGCCAGTAGTGGGACTAGCGGTCTTAAGTCCTACAATGAGCAGTTCTTC,CASSGTSGLKSYNEQFF
NA,NA,TRBJ2-5,TRBV5-1,TGCGCCAGCAGCTTGGACCTAAACCAAGAGACCCAGTACTTC,CASSLDLNQETQYF